The clone carrying this T cell receptor beta chain was counted once. The antigen is unknown. The data were taken from a study of cytomegalovirus exposure and HLA in healthy donors. Looking at the study overall: Around 86 million unique TCRs, all from HLA-typed donors, were included in an early release of the data. Study conclusions and caveats: What a later analysis reportedly showed was that an Asian-associated ancestry cluster had fewer N-insertions than the roughly 700-donor mean. The authors later linked a missense DCLRE1C variant to TCR beta V- and J-gene trimming.

The primer mix had 60 Vbeta and 13 Jbeta primers. The table came from immunoSEQ multiplex PCR; TCRdb's copy has only in-frame clones and leaves some out. Here the sample spans 160,000 or so clones, 70% to 80% being singletons. This CDR3 contains 15 residues. Each donor's status was that of a healthy bone marrow donor. The TCR was taken from a woman aged 45-65 years in good health and CMV-seronegative. Sequenced input: PBMCs. The genes are TRBV12-2 and TRBJ1-2; the D segment call TRBD1 is taken from the table without a DNA check. TRBV12-2 is a pseudogene segment. In nucleotides, the CDR3 is TGTGCAAGTCGCTTAGAGTCGACAGGATACTATGGCTACACCTTC. Residues: CASRLESTGYYGYTF.